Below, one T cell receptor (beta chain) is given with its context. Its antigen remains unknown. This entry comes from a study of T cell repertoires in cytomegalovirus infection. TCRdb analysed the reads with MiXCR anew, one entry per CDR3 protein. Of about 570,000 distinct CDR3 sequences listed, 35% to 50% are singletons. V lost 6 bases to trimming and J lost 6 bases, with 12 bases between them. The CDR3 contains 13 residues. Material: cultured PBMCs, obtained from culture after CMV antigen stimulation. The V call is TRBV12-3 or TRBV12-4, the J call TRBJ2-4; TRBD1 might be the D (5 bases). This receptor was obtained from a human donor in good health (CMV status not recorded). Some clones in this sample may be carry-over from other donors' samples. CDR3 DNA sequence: TGTGCCAGCAGCCCGACGACAGCAAACATTCAGTACTTC. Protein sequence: CASSPTTANIQYF.